Listed below are T cell receptor beta chains from one sample, sequenced in a study of blood T cell repertoires in COVID-19. Profiling relied on immunoSEQ multiplex PCR, and the TCRdb table lists in-frame clones only, not all of them. Of around 80,000 clones listed, roughly four fifths are singletons. The sequenced material came from peripheral blood. Receptor source: a human donor in a cohort sampled during active COVID-19. Each CDR3 is given with its conserved first and last residue. The D gene is left open where the match is weak. A row's size may be missing; if present it is once, few, many or a size class.

V gene	J gene	CDR3 length	D gene	clone size	CDR3 DNA	CDR3 protein
TRBV7-3	TRBJ2-1	15	TRBD1	once	TGTGCCAGCAGCTTAGGACAGGGCCATGAAAATGAGCAGTTCTTC	CASSLGQGHENEQFF
TRBV9	TRBJ2-5	15	-	-	TGTGCCAGCAGCCTCGAGGGGGCGCGGGGAGAGACCCAGTACTTC	CASSLEGARGETQYF
TRBV5-6	TRBJ1-1	16	TRBD1	-	TGTGCCAGCAGCTCCGGACAGGGGGCCTGGAACACTGAAGCTTTCTTT	CASSSGQGAWNTEAFF
TRBV19	TRBJ2-3	15	TRBD1	-	TGTGCCAGTAACGACGGACAGGGCGGCACAGATACGCAGTATTTT	CASNDGQGGTDTQYF
TRBV18	TRBJ1-2	13	-	-	TGTGCCAGCTTACCAGACAGGAACTATGGCTACACCTTC	CASLPDRNYGYTF
TRBV5-4	TRBJ2-1	16	TRBD2	few	TGTGCCAGCAGCTTTCACGGGGGGGCCAACTACAATGAGCAGTTCTTC	CASSFHGGANYNEQFF
TRBV6-5	TRBJ2-1	14	TRBD2	-	TGTGCCAGCAGTCGAGGACTAGCGGGGTTTGAGCAGTTCTTC	CASSRGLAGFEQFF
TRBV16	TRBJ1-5	14	-	-	TGTGCCAGCAGCCTCGCCCCAAGGGGTCAGCCCCAGCATTTT	CASSLAPRGQPQHF
TRBV12-3/TRBV12-4	TRBJ1-1	13	-	-	TGTGCCAGCAGCTGGGGTCCGGGGGCTGAAGCTTTCTTT	CASSWGPGAEAFF
TRBV9	TRBJ2-5	13	-	once	TGTGCCAGCAGCCCCGGGTCGGTGGAGACCCAGTACTTC	CASSPGSVETQYF
TRBV6-5	TRBJ2-7	14	TRBD2	-	TGTGCCAGCAGATTAGATAGGCCGGGGGGCGAGCAGTACTTC	CASRLDRPGGEQYF
TRBV5-1	TRBJ2-5	14	-	-	TGCGCCAGCAGCTTGAGAGGTAACCAAGAGACCCAGTACTTC	CASSLRGNQETQYF
TRBV12-3/TRBV12-4	TRBJ2-2	13	-	-	TGTGTTTCAGGCTCTTCGAACACCGGGGAGCTGTTTTTT	CVSGSSNTGELFF
TRBV20-1	TRBJ2-5	11	-	-	TGCAGTGCTAGAGATCTCCGGGGCCAGTACTTC	CSARDLRGQYF
TRBV2	TRBJ1-5	19	-	-	TGTGCCAGCAGTGAAGCGGAGCGGGGGGCTCAATATAGCAATCAGCCCCAGCATTTT	CASSEAERGAQYSNQPQHF
TRBV2	TRBJ1-1	12	-	-	TGTGCCAGCAGACCTCGGGGGGTCGTAGCTTTCTTT	CASRPRGVVAFF
TRBV9	TRBJ1-2	16	TRBD1	-	TGTGCCAGCAGCGTAGGGAGTGGGGACAGAATCTATGGCTACACCTTC	CASSVGSGDRIYGYTF
TRBV7-2	TRBJ1-5	15	-	-	TGTGCCAGCAGCTTAGTTTCAGGGAACAATCAGCCCCAGCATTTT	CASSLVSGNNQPQHF